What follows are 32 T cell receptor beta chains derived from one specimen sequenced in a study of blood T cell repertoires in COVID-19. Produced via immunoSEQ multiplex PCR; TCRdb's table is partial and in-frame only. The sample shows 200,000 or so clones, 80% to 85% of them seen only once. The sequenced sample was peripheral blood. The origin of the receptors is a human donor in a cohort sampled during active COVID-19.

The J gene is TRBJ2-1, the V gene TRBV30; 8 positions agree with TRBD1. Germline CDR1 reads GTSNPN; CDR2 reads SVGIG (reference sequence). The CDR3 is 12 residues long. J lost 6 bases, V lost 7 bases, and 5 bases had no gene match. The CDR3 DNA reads TGTGCCTTGGGACAGGTTCTCAATGAGCAGTTCTTC. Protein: CALGQVLNEQFF.

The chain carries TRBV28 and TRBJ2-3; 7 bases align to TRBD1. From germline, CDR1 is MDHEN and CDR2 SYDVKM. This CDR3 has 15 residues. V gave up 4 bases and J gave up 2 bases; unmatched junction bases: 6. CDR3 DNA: TGTGCCAGCAGTTCTTTGACAGGGACCACAGATACGCAGTATTTT. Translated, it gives CASSSLTGTTDTQYF.

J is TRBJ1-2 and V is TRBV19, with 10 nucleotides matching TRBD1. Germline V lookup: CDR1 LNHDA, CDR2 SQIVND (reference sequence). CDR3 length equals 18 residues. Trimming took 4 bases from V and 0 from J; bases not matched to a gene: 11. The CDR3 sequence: CASSTLDRGRSANYGYTF. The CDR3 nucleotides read TGTGCCAGTAGTACCCTGGACAGGGGGAGATCAGCTAACTATGGCTACACCTTC.

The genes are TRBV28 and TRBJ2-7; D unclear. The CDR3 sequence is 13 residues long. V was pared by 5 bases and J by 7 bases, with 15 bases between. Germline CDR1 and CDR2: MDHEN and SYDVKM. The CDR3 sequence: CASSPPSDREQYF. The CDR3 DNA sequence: TGTGCCAGCAGTCCGCCCTCCGATCGGGAGCAGTACTTC.

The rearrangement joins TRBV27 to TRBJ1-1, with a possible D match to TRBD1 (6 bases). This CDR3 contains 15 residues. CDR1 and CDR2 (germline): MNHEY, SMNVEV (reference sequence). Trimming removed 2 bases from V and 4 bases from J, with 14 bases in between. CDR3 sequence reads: CASSLAGAWGTEAFF. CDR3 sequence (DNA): TGTGCCAGCAGTTTAGCGGGGGCTTGGGGCACTGAAGCTTTCTTT.

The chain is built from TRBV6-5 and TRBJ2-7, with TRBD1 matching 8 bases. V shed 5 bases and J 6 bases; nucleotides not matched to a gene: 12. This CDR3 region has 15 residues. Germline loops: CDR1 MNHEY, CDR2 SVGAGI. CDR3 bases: TGTGCCAGCAGTCTCCGGACAGGGAACCCCTTCGAGCAGTACGTC. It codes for CASSLRTGNPFEQYV.

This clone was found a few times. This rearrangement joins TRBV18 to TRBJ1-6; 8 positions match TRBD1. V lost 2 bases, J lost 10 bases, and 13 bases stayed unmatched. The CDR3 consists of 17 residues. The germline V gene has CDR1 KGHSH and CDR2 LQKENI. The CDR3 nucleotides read TGTGCCAGCTCACCAATCTCCAGGCAGGGGGCTGGATCACCCCTCCACTTT. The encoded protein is CASSPISRQGAGSPLHF.

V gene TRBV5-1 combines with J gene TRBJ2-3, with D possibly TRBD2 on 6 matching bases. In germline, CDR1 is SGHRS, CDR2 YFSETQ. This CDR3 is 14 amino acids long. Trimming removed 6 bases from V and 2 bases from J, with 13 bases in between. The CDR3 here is CASNGGGSTDTQYF. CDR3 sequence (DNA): TGCGCCAGCAACGGGGGTGGATCCACAGATACGCAGTATTTT.

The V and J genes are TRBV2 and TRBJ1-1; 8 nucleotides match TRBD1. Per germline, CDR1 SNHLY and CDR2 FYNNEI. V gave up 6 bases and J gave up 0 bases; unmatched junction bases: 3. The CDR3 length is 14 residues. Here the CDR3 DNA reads TGTGCCAGCAGGCGGACAGGGATGAACACTGAAGCTTTCTTT. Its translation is CASRRTGMNTEAFF.

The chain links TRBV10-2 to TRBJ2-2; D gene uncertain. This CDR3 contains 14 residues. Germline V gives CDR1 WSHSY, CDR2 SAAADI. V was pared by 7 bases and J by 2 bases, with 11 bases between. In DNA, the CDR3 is TGCGCCAGCATTTCGGTCATCAACACCGGGGAGCTGTTTTTT. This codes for CASISVINTGELFF.

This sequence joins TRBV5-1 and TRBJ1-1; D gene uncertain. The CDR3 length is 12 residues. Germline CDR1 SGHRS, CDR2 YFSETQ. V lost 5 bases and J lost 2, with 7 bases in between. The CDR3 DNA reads TGCGCCAGCAGATCGGTTAACACTGAAGCTTTCTTT. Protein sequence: CASRSVNTEAFF. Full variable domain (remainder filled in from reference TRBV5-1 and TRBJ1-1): KAGVTQTPRYLIKTRGQQVTLSCSPISGHRSVSWYQQTPGQGLQFLFEYFSETQRNKGNFPGRFSGRQFSNSRSEMNVSTLELGDSALYLCASRSVNTEAFFGQGTRLTVV.

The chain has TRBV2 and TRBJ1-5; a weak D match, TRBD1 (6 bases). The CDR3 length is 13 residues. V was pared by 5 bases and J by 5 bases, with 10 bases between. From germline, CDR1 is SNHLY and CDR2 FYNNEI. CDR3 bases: TGTGCCAGCAGTAAAGGGGGGGATCAGCCCCAGCATTTT. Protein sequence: CASSKGGDQPQHF.

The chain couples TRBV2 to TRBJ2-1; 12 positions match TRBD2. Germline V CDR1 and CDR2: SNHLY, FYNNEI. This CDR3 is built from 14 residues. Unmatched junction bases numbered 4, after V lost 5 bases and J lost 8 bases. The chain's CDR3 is CASSPLAGGHEQFF. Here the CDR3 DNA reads TGTGCCAGCAGTCCGCTAGCGGGGGGGCATGAGCAGTTCTTC. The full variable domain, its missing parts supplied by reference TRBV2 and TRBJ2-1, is EPEVTQTPSHQVTQMGQEVILRCVPISNHLYFYWYRQILGQKVEFLVSFYNNEISEKSEIFDDQFSVERPDGSNFTLKIRSTKLEDSAMYFCASSPLAGGHEQFFGPGTRLTVL.

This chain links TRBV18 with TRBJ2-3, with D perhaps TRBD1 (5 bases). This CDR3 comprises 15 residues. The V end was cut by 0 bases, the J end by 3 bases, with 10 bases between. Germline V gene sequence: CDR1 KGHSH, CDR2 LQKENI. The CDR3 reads CASSPPIRETDTQYF. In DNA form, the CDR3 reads TGTGCCAGCTCACCACCCATCAGGGAAACAGATACGCAGTATTTT.

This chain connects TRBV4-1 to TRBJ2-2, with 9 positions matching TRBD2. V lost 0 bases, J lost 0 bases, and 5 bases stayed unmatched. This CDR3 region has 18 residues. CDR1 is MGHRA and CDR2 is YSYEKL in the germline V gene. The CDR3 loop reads CASSQDRASGTNTGELFF. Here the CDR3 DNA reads TGCGCCAGCAGCCAAGATAGGGCTAGCGGGACGAACACCGGGGAGCTGTTTTTT.

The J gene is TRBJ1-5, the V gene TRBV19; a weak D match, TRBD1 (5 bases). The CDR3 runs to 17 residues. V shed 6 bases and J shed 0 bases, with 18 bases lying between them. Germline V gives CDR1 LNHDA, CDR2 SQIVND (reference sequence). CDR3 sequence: CASSRYMQGYSNQPQHF. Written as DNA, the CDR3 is TGTGCCAGTAGCCGTTATATGCAGGGCTATAGCAATCAGCCCCAGCATTTT.

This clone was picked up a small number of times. Here the CDR3 reads CASSYGLADSYEQYF. CDR3 DNA: TGTGCCAGCAGCTACGGACTAGCGGATTCCTACGAGCAGTACTTC. The chain links TRBV7-2 to TRBJ2-7; TRBD2 agrees at 10 bases. This CDR3 region has 15 residues. The V and J ends lost 4 bases and 1 base, in that order; junction bases with no gene match: 4. Per the germline V gene, CDR1 is SGHTA and CDR2 is FQGNSA.

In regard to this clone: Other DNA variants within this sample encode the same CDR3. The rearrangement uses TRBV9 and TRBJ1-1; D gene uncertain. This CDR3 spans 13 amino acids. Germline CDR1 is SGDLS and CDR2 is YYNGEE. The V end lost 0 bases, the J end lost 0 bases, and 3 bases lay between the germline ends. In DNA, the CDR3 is TGTGCCAGCAGCGTAGCTGTGAACACTGAAGCTTTCTTT. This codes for CASSVAVNTEAFF.

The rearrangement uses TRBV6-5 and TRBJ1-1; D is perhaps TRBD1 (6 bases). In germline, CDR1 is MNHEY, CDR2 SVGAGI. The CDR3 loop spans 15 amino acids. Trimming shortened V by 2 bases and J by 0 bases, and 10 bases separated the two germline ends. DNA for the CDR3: TGTGCCAGCAGTTACACGGACAGCTTGAACACTGAAGCTTTCTTT. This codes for CASSYTDSLNTEAFF.

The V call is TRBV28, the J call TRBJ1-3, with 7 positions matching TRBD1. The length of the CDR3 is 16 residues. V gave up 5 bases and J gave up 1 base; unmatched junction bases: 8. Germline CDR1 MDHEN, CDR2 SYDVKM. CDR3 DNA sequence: TGTGCCAGCAGTCGACCAGGGGGTCAGTCTGGAAACACCATATATTTT. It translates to CASSRPGGQSGNTIYF.

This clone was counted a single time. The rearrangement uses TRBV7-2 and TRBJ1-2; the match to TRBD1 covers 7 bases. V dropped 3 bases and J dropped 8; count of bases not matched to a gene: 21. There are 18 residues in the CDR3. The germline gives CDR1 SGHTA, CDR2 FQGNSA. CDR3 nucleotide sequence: TGTGCCAGCAGCTTCGGGCAGTCAAACAGGGGTCGGGTGGACGGCTACACCTTC. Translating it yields CASSFGQSNRGRVDGYTF. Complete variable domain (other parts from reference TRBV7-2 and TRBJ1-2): GAGVSQSPSNKVTEKGKDVELRCDPISGHTALYWYRQSLGQGLEFLIYFQGNSAPDKSGLPSDRFSAERTGGSVSTLTIQRTQQEDSAVYLCASSFGQSNRGRVDGYTFGSGTRLTVV.

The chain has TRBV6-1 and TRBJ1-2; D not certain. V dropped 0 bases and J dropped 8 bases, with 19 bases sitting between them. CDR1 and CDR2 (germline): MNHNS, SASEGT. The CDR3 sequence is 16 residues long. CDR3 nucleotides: TGTGCCAGCAGTGAAGCGTCACGGGGATCCGTAGGGGGCTACACCTTC. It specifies CASSEASRGSVGGYTF.

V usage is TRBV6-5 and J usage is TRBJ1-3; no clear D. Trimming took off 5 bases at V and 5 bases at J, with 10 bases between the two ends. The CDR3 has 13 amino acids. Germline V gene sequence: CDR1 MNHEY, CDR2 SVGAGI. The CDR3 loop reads CASSKLNRNTIYF. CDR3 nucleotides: TGTGCCAGCAGTAAATTAAATAGAAACACCATATATTTT.

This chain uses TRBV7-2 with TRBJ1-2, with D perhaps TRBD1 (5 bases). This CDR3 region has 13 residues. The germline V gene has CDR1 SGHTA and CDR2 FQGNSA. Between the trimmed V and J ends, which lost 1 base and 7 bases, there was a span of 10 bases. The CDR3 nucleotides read TGTGCCAGCAGCTTAGAACAGGTGGCTGGCTACACCTTC. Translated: CASSLEQVAGYTF. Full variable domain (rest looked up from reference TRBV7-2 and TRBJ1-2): GAGVSQSPSNKVTEKGKDVELRCDPISGHTALYWYRQSLGQGLEFLIYFQGNSAPDKSGLPSDRFSAERTGGSVSTLTIQRTQQEDSAVYLCASSLEQVAGYTFGSGTRLTVV.

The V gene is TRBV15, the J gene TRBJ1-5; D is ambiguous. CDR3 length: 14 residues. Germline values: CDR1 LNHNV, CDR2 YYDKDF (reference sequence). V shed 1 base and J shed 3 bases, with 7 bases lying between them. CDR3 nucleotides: TGTGCCACCAGCAGAGCTAGACTCAATCAGCCCCAGCATTTT. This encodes CATSRARLNQPQHF.

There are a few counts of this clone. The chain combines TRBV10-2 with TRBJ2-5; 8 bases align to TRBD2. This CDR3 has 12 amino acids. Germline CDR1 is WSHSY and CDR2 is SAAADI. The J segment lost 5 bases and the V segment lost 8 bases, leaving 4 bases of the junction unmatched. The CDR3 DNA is TGCGCCAGCCAGTCGGGGGGGGAGACCCAGTACTTC. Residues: CASQSGGETQYF.

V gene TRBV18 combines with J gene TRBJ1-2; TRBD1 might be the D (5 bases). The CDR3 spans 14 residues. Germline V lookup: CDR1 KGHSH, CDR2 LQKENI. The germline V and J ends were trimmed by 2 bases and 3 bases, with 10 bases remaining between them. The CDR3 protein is CASSPGLGDYGYTF. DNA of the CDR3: TGTGCCAGCTCACCAGGGCTAGGGGACTATGGCTACACCTTC.

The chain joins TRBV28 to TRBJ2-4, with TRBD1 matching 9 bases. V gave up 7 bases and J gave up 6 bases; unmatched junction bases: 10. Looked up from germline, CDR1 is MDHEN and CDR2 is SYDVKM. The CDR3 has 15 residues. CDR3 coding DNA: TGTGCCAGCACCTCGGACAGGGGATTTTTAAACATTCAGTACTTC. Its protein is CASTSDRGFLNIQYF.

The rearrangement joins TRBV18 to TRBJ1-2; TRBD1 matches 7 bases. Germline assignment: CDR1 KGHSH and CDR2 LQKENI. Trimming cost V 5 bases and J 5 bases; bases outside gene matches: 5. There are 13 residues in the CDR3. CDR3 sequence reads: CASSRDSEYGYTF. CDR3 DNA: TGTGCCAGCTCAAGGGACAGCGAGTATGGCTACACCTTC.

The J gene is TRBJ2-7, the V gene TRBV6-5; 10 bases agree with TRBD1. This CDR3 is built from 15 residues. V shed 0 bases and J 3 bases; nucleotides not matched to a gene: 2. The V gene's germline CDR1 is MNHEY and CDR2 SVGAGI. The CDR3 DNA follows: TGTGCCAGCAGTTACTCCGGACAGGGGGGCTACGAGCAGTACGTC. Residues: CASSYSGQGGYEQYV.

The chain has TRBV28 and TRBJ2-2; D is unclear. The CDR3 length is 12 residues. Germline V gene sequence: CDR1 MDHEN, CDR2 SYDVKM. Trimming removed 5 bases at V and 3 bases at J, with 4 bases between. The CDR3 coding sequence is TGTGCCAGCAGTCCGTACACCGGGGAGCTGTTTTTT. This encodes CASSPYTGELFF.

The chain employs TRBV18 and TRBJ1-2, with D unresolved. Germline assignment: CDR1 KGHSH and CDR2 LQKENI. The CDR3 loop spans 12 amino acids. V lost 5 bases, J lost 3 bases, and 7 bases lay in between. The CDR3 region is CASSKLDYGYTF. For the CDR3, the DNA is TGTGCCAGCTCAAAACTAGACTATGGCTACACCTTC.